The present T cell receptor (beta chain) was sequenced within a study of shared clonotypes between healthy human individuals. Splitting of each subset's genomic DNA was done evenly across several immunoSEQ plates. The table came from immunoSEQ multiplex PCR; TCRdb's copy has only in-frame clones and leaves some out. The sample holds 600,000 to 800,000 clones, roughly two thirds seen once. V shed 1 base and J shed 2 bases, with 10 bases lying between them. This CDR3 has 15 amino acids. Germline V gene sequence: CDR1 MGHRA, CDR2 YSYEKL. This chain connects TRBV4-1 to TRBJ2-3; tentatively, D is TRBD1 (6 bases). Source material: memory CD4+ T cells sorted from blood. Subset indicated: CD45RA-negative fraction. This TCR came from a woman in her thirties in good health. This chain's CDR3 is CASSQGQVDTDTQYF. The CDR3, as DNA: TGCGCCAGCAGCCAAGGACAGGTGGACACAGATACGCAGTATTTT.